Below are 24 T cell receptor beta chains sequenced from a single sample in a study of blood T cell repertoires in COVID-19. Clones were sequenced by immunoSEQ multiplex PCR, and TCRdb holds only the in-frame ones, with some missing. The sample lists under 350,000 clones, 90% seen once, with 2.6% in the top ten. Sample: PBMCs or T cells enriched from blood (not recorded which). These TCRs come from a man in his sixties who had recovered from COVID-19.

The chain carries TRBV6-5 and TRBJ2-3; 9 positions match TRBD2. This CDR3 comprises 14 residues. Germline CDR1 reads MNHEY; CDR2 reads SVGAGI. V lost 6 bases, J lost 5 bases, and 6 bases stayed unmatched. The CDR3 DNA sequence: TGTGCCAGCAGGTTAGCGGGAGTCAGAGATACGCAGTATTTT. Translated, it gives CASRLAGVRDTQYF.

The chain couples TRBV14 to TRBJ2-5; D gene ambiguous. Germline lookup yields CDR1 SGHDN and CDR2 FVKESK. V lost 1 base to trimming and J lost 5 bases, with 5 bases between them. The CDR3 consists of 12 residues. CDR3 in amino acids: CASSQVRETQYF. In DNA, the CDR3 is TGTGCCAGCAGCCAAGTCAGGGAGACCCAGTACTTC.

The V call is TRBV5-6, the J call TRBJ2-1; 9 bases align to TRBD1. The germline V gene has CDR1 SGHDT and CDR2 YYEEEE. CDR3 length equals 18 residues. J gave up 3 bases and V 0 bases, and 10 bases lay outside the gene matches. The CDR3 nucleotides read TGTGCCAGCAGCTTGGGACCCTCCGGGACAGGGATCTACAATGAGCAGTTCTTC. Protein sequence: CASSLGPSGTGIYNEQFF.

The J gene is TRBJ1-2, the V gene TRBV9; 8 nucleotides match TRBD1. The CDR3 is 15 residues long. V was clipped by 4 bases and J by 6 bases; unmatched bases: 11. Germline CDR1 reads SGDLS; CDR2 reads YYNGEE. The CDR3 coding sequence is TGTGCCAGCAGCTTCGAAAGACAGGGGAGGGATGGCTACACCTTC. Amino acid sequence: CASSFERQGRDGYTF.

The chain has TRBV3-1 (or the pseudogene TRBV3-2) and TRBJ1-2, with D perhaps matching TRBD1 (6 bases). V gave up 2 bases and J gave up 8 bases, with 15 bases separating them. The CDR3 is made up of 14 amino acids. CDR1 is LGHDT and CDR2 is YNNKEL in the germline V gene (reference sequence). For the CDR3, the DNA is TGTGCCAGCAGCCAAAAAGGGGGACACCGGGGCTACACCTTC. This codes for CASSQKGGHRGYTF.

The chain has TRBV4-3 and TRBJ1-2; 7 bases match TRBD1. This CDR3 spans 18 amino acids. The V gene's germline CDR1 is LGHNA and CDR2 YSLEER. Unmatched junction bases numbered 16, after V lost 0 bases and J lost 6 bases. CDR3 coding DNA: TGCGCCAGCAGCCAAGATAGTACGGGGCTACTCAGGGGGGATGGCTACACCTTC. Its translation is CASSQDSTGLLRGDGYTF.

The chain uses TRBV27 and TRBJ1-3; D is uncertain. CDR1 and CDR2 from the germline V gene are MNHEY and SMNVEV (reference sequence). The CDR3 extends over 19 amino acids. The ends were cut back, 5 bases at V and 2 bases at J, with 25 bases in the middle. The CDR3 sequence is CASSLYATPAADAGNTIYF. The CDR3 region has the DNA TGTGCCAGCAGTCTATACGCAACACCCGCGGCCGACGCTGGAAACACCATATATTTT.

The rearrangement links TRBV9 to TRBJ2-7; tentatively, D is TRBD2 (5 bases). Trimming took 0 bases from V and 1 from J, leaving 11 bases between them. Germline V lookup: CDR1 SGDLS, CDR2 YYNGEE. The CDR3 totals 15 residues. The CDR3 loop is CASSVGPGISYEQYF. CDR3 bases: TGTGCCAGCAGCGTAGGTCCGGGGATATCCTACGAGCAGTACTTC.

The chain uses TRBV5-1 and TRBJ2-2; D not certain. This CDR3 contains 14 residues. Germline V gene lookup returns CDR1 SGHRS and CDR2 YFSETQ. V shed 0 bases and J shed 1 base, with 4 bases lying between them. CDR3 amino acids: CASSLGRNTGELFF. For the CDR3, the DNA is TGCGCCAGCAGCTTGGGTAGGAACACCGGGGAGCTGTTTTTT.

V is TRBV19 and J is TRBJ1-5; 7 positions match TRBD1. The CDR3 is made up of 14 amino acids. The germline gives CDR1 LNHDA, CDR2 SQIVND (reference sequence). V was clipped by 4 bases and J by 3 bases; unmatched bases: 3. CDR3 protein: CASSTGQNNQPQHF. As DNA, the CDR3 is TGTGCCAGTAGTACGGGACAGAACAATCAGCCCCAGCATTTT.

V usage is TRBV6-2 or TRBV6-3 and J usage is TRBJ2-2, with D possibly being TRBD1 (6 bases). Trimming cost V 0 bases and J 0 bases, with 8 bases left between them. Germline CDR1 is MNHEY and CDR2 is SVGEGT. This CDR3 has 16 amino acids. The CDR3 reads CASSYSGQSNTGELFF. The DNA of the CDR3 is TGTGCCAGCAGTTACTCAGGACAGTCGAACACCGGGGAGCTGTTTTTT.

V usage is TRBV30 and J usage is TRBJ1-5, with 8 positions matching TRBD1. Per germline, CDR1 GTSNPN and CDR2 SVGIG (reference sequence). CDR3 size: 15 residues. V lost 1 base to trimming and J lost 3 bases; unmatched junction nucleotides: 5. The chain's CDR3 is CAWSDQGAANQPQHF. CDR3 DNA: TGTGCCTGGAGTGACCAGGGGGCTGCCAATCAGCCCCAGCATTTT.

The chain recombines TRBV5-5 with TRBJ1-3, with a weak D call TRBD1 (5 bases). This CDR3 comprises 16 residues. The germline V gene encodes CDR1 SGHKS and CDR2 YYEKEE (reference sequence). Trimming cost V 4 bases and J 0 bases, with 14 bases left between them. CDR3 amino acids: CASSTGLSSSGNTIYF. In nucleotides, the CDR3 is TGTGCCAGCAGCACGGGACTCTCGAGCTCTGGAAACACCATATATTTT. Full variable domain (rest looked up from reference TRBV5-5 and TRBJ1-3): DAGVTQSPTHLIKTRGQQVTLRCSPISGHKSVSWYQQVLGQGPQFIFQYYEKEERGRGNFPDRFSARQFPNYSSELNVNALLLGDSALYLCASSTGLSSSGNTIYFGEGSWLTVV.

The rearrangement joins TRBV19 to TRBJ1-2, with a weak D call TRBD1 (5 bases). Germline V CDR1 and CDR2: LNHDA, SQIVND (reference sequence). The V and J ends lost 7 bases and 10 bases respectively, with 19 bases between them. The CDR3 extends over 13 amino acids. In DNA form, the CDR3 reads TGTGCCAGTACCTCCGGGGGGTTTGGAGACTACACCTTC. Its translation is CASTSGGFGDYTF.

The rearrangement joins TRBV5-1 to TRBJ2-5, with D tentatively TRBD2 (6 bases). The germline V gene has CDR1 SGHRS and CDR2 YFSETQ. Trimming cost V 5 bases and J 5 bases, with 13 bases left between them. This CDR3 is 13 amino acids long. CDR3 protein: CASRDRGTETQYF. CDR3 DNA: TGCGCCAGCAGGGATCGGGGGACGGAGACCCAGTACTTC.

The gene calls are TRBV30 and TRBJ1-6; a possible D gene is TRBD1 (6 bases). The germline V gene has CDR1 GTSNPN and CDR2 SVGIG (reference sequence). V gave up 2 bases and J gave up 3 bases, with 11 bases separating them. The CDR3 has 15 residues. CDR3 DNA: TGTGCCTGGAGTACACAGGGTTTCTATAATTCACCCCTCCACTTT. Translating gives CAWSTQGFYNSPLHF.

The chain combines TRBV5-6 with TRBJ2-7; tentative D call: TRBD2 (5 bases). V lost 2 bases and J 6 bases, leaving 6 bases between the germline ends. This CDR3 is 11 amino acids long. Germline V CDR1 and CDR2: SGHDT, YYEEEE. In DNA, the CDR3 is TGTGCCAGCAGCTTTACTAGCGAGCAGTACTTC. Translated, it gives CASSFTSEQYF.

The V gene is TRBV6-5, the J gene TRBJ1-1; D call uncertain. This CDR3 contains 15 residues. V lost 6 bases to trimming and J lost 4 bases, with 18 bases between them. The germline CDR1 and CDR2 sequences are MNHEY and SVGAGI. CDR3 DNA sequence: TGTGCCAGCAGCTATAGATCTGGGAGGAGCACTGAAGCTTTCTTT. It encodes CASSYRSGRSTEAFF.

The chain carries TRBV6-4 and TRBJ1-6; D possibly corresponds to TRBD1 (6 bases). Germline V gives CDR1 MRHNA, CDR2 SNTAGT. The CDR3 extends over 14 amino acids. The V gene lost 5 bases and the J gene lost 7 bases, with 12 bases spanning the gap. In nucleotides, the CDR3 is TGTGCCAGCAGTAGTTTAGGGGGAAATTCACCCCTCCACTTT. This translates into CASSSLGGNSPLHF.

The chain is built from TRBV7-2 and TRBJ1-1; D gene uncertain. The CDR3 is made up of 13 amino acids. Germline V gives CDR1 SGHTA, CDR2 FQGNSA. Trimming shortened V by 5 bases and J by 4 bases, and 11 bases separated the two germline ends. CDR3 loop: CASSAMGSTEAFF. CDR3 sequence (DNA): TGTGCCAGCAGCGCCATGGGGAGCACTGAAGCTTTCTTT.

This chain joins TRBV5-4 and TRBJ1-5; TRBD1 matches 9 bases. Germline assignment: CDR1 SGHNT and CDR2 YYREEE (reference sequence). This CDR3 is built from 15 residues. V lost 3 bases, J lost 1 base, and 2 bases stayed unmatched. CDR3 DNA sequence: TGTGCCAGCAGCTCCGGGACAGGGAGCAATCAGCCCCAGCATTTT. Translated: CASSSGTGSNQPQHF. The whole variable domain, filled in from reference TRBV5-4 and TRBJ1-5, reads ETGVTQSPTHLIKTRGQQVTLRCSSQSGHNTVSWYQQALGQGPQFIFQYYREEENGRGNFPPRFSGLQFPNYSSELNVNALELDDSALYLCASSSGTGSNQPQHFGDGTRLSIL.

The rearrangement uses TRBV5-6 and TRBJ1-4; 9 nucleotides match TRBD1. The CDR3 covers 17 residues. Per germline, CDR1 SGHDT and CDR2 YYEEEE. J gave up 7 bases and V 2 bases, and 12 bases lay outside the gene matches. CDR3 sequence: CASSFVDRGLQGEKLFF. DNA of the CDR3: TGTGCCAGCAGCTTTGTGGACAGGGGCCTGCAGGGTGAAAAACTGTTTTTT.

V is TRBV30 and J is TRBJ2-1, with D possibly TRBD1 on 6 matching bases. Germline V lookup: CDR1 GTSNPN, CDR2 SVGIG (reference sequence). Trimming stripped 5 bases from V and 8 bases from J, with 19 bases between. This CDR3 contains 14 residues. The CDR3 spells CAWGNLGTRHEQFF. In nucleotides, the CDR3 is TGTGCCTGGGGTAACCTCGGGACACGCCATGAGCAGTTCTTC.

This chain uses TRBV3-1 (or the pseudogene TRBV3-2) with TRBJ1-2; 7 nucleotides match TRBD1. Germline assignment: CDR1 LGHDT and CDR2 YNNKEL (reference sequence). J gave up 5 bases and V 1 base, and 7 bases lay outside the gene matches. The CDR3 length is 15 residues. Here the CDR3 DNA reads TGTGCCAGCAGCCAAGGGTGGGACAGTTCGTATGGCTACACCTTC. Amino acid sequence: CASSQGWDSSYGYTF.